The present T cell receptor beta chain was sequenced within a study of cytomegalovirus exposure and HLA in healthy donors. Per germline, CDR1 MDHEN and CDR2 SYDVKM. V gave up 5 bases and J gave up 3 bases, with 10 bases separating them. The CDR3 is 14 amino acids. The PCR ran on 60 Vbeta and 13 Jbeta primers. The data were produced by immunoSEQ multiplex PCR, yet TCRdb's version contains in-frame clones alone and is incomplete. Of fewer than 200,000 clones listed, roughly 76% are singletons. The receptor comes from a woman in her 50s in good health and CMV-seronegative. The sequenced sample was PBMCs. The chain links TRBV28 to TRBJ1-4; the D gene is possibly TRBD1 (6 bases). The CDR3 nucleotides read TGTGCCAGCAGTCAAGGGGGTTCTAATGAAAAACTGTTTTTT. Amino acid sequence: CASSQGGSNEKLFF.